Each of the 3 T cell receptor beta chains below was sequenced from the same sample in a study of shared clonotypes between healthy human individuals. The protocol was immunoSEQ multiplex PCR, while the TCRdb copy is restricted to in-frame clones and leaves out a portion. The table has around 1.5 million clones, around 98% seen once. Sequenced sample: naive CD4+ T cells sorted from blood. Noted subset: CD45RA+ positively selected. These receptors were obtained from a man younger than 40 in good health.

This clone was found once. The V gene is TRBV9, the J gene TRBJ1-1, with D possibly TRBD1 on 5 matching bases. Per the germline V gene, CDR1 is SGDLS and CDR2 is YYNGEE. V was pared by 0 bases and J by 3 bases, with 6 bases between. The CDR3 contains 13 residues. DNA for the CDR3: TGTGCCAGCAGCGTAGGCAGGGACACTGAAGCTTTCTTT. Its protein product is CASSVGRDTEAFF.

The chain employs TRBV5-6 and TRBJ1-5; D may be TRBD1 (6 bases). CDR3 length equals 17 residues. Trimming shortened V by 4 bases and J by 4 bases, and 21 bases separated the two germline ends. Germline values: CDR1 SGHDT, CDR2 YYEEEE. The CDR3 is CASSSSYRVLGNQPQHF. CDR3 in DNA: TGTGCCAGCAGCAGCTCCTACAGGGTGTTAGGAAATCAGCCCCAGCATTTT.

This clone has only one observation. The CDR3, as DNA: TGTGCCAGCGCACTAGCGGGAGACACAGATACGCAGTATTTT. This translates into CASALAGDTDTQYF. The chain joins TRBV6-4 to TRBJ2-3; 11 bases map to TRBD2. This CDR3 is 14 amino acids long. The germline V gene encodes CDR1 MRHNA and CDR2 SNTAGT. The V segment lost 8 bases and the J segment 2 bases; nucleotides outside the gene matches: 3.